This TCR beta chain stems from a study of control samples from healthy donors and cancer patients. CDR1 and CDR2 (germline): SNHLY, FYNNEI. The CDR3 is 15 amino acids. Trimming took off 2 bases at V and 0 bases at J, with 11 bases between the two ends. Measured with immunoSEQ multiplex PCR; TCRdb has only the in-frame clones, and not every one. Of 110,000 to 150,000 clones listed, just under 95% are singletons. Only a few counts were recorded for this clone. The rearrangement links TRBV2 to TRBJ2-7; D is uncertain. The sequenced sample was blood. This clonotype was obtained from a man aged 25-45 years in good health. In DNA form, the CDR3 reads TGTGCCAGCAGTGAACGAGGTCCCCCCTCCTACGAGCAGTACTTC. Translating gives CASSERGPPSYEQYF.